Listed below are T cell receptor beta chains from one sample, sequenced in a study of monozygotic twins with inflammatory bowel disease. Reanalyzing the 5' RACE reads, TCRdb keeps one entry per CDR3 protein, without DNA. The sample totals about 210,000 distinct CDR3 sequences. Sequencing used blood. The origin of the receptors is a human donor with ulcerative colitis or Crohn's disease, or a healthy co-twin of an affected twin (not recorded which). CDR3s include the opening cysteine and the closing phenylalanine or tryptophan. Each record gives: V gene, J gene, CDR3 protein.

TRBV20-1,TRBJ2-3,CSARGLADLTDTQYF
TRBV20-1,TRBJ1-2,CSASRRVSYTF
TRBV18,TRBJ1-4,CASSPGLIDEKLFF
TRBV27,TRBJ1-1,CASVQGGGTEAFF
TRBV4-1,TRBJ1-1,CASSQLDLLPKAAEAFF
TRBV7-9,TRBJ2-2,CASSRFVTGGELFF
TRBV3-1,TRBJ2-2,CASESTFNTGELFF
TRBV19,TRBJ1-2,CASSATGQSYGYTF
TRBV20-1,TRBJ2-2,CSAKGDRGLTGELFF
TRBV7-2,TRBJ2-3,CASSVSSTDTQYF
TRBV7-6,TRBJ1-5,CASSLAAGLNQPQHF
TRBV4-2,TRBJ1-6,CASSQWDREELILHF
TRBV5-4,TRBJ2-2,CASSIQGSGGELFF
TRBV2,TRBJ2-3,CASSEDRNSDTQYF
TRBV7-2,TRBJ2-3,CASSYGHSTDTQYF
TRBV7-2,TRBJ2-3,CASSLALGLADTQYF
TRBV20-1,TRBJ2-3,CSARRLAQDTQYF
TRBV28,TRBJ1-5,CASSLVVRNQPQHF
TRBV5-1,TRBJ2-5,CASSSGNNPLETQYF
TRBV7-8,TRBJ1-3,CASSLRIGRNSGNSIYF
TRBV12-3/TRBV12-4,TRBJ1-1,CASTTGSGWNTEAFF
TRBV12-3/TRBV12-4,TRBJ1-2,CASSRTKDRVKYTF
TRBV11-2,TRBJ2-5,CASSRPQGPSETQYF
TRBV7-9,TRBJ1-6,CASSKFQGAGNSPLHF
TRBV6-1,TRBJ2-5,CASSEWGGLQETQYF
TRBV25-1,TRBJ2-2,CASSRGPGGTGELFF
TRBV20-1,TRBJ1-1,CSASYANTEAFF
TRBV20-1,TRBJ1-2,CSASPGARGYTF
TRBV19,TRBJ2-7,CASSLAGIVGEQYF
TRBV12-3/TRBV12-4,TRBJ2-7,CASSTDYLSKVGSYEQYF
TRBV9,TRBJ1-3,CASSASRDSRNTIYF
TRBV7-9,TRBJ2-7,CASSTKGADYEQYF
TRBV27,TRBJ2-7,CASSLGRGSYEQYF
TRBV7-9,TRBJ2-1,CASSLEGIQRNEQFF
TRBV3-1,TRBJ2-7,CASSVGVYEQYF
TRBV6-1,TRBJ2-5,CASRPHLTAGETQYF
TRBV20-1,TRBJ1-5,CSAGQASNQPQHF
TRBV20-1,TRBJ1-4,CSANLGWEKLFF
TRBV2,TRBJ1-6,CASQGDYNSPLHF
TRBV6-5,TRBJ2-7,CASSSPGGGAYEQYF
TRBV5-1,TRBJ1-1,CASSQREVNTEAFF
TRBV5-5,TRBJ2-7,CASSSTRDRVREQYF
TRBV6-2/TRBV6-3,TRBJ2-7,CASSGQSEQYF
TRBV12-3/TRBV12-4,TRBJ1-3,CASSLGEGGGNTIYF
TRBV5-1,TRBJ2-3,CASSILTGASTDTQYF
TRBV5-1,TRBJ1-1,CASRETDDNTEAFF
TRBV24-1,TRBJ1-1,CATRNSQGSTEAFF
TRBV20-1,TRBJ1-1,CSAQGLIEHTEAFF